A selection of T cell receptor beta chains follows, all from one sample in a study of CD8 T cells in ankylosing spondylitis. TCRdb called the 5' RACE reads again in MiXCR, with one record for every CDR3 protein. In the table there are about 130,000 distinct CDR3 sequences, about a sixth of which are singletons. Sequencing was carried out using blood, either unsorted or a sorted T cell fraction (not recorded which). The receptors shown here come from a male donor with ankylosing spondylitis. Both conserved end residues are part of each CDR3. The D gene is left open where the match is weak. Expanded clones are given a class, and other clones once, few, many or no size at all.

V: TRBV5-4; D: TRBD1; size: few; J: TRBJ1-1; DNA: TGTGCCAGCAGCTTGGGGACAGGGGGAGTTACTGAAGCTTTCTTT; CDR3: CASSLGTGGVTEAFF
V: TRBV7-9; D: NA; size: NA; J: TRBJ1-4; DNA: TGTGCCAGCAGCTTAGGAGGGCCCGCTGAAAAACTGTTTTTT; CDR3: CASSLGGPAEKLFF
V: TRBV27; D: NA; size: few; J: TRBJ1-2; DNA: TGTGCCAGCAGTTCCCCAGGGGCCGAGGGGGGCTATGGCTACACCTTC; CDR3: CASSSPGAEGGYGYTF
V: TRBV12-3/TRBV12-4; D: NA; size: NA; J: TRBJ1-2; DNA: TGTGCCAGCAGTTCTCCGCTTAACTATGGCTACACCTTC; CDR3: CASSSPLNYGYTF
V: TRBV28; D: TRBD1; size: many; J: TRBJ2-7; DNA: TGTGCCACCAATGCCGGGACAGGGTTGAACTACGAGCAGTACTTC; CDR3: CATNAGTGLNYEQYF
V: TRBV14; D: NA; size: NA; J: TRBJ1-2; DNA: TGTGCCAGCAGCCAAGCAGGATATACCACCATGGACTATGGCTACACCTTC; CDR3: CASSQAGYTTMDYGYTF
V: TRBV27; D: TRBD1; size: few; J: TRBJ2-7; DNA: TGTGCCATCGCCCCCGCGGTAGGGACAGGGGTATGGGAGCAGTACTTC; CDR3: CAIAPAVGTGVWEQYF
V: TRBV6-2/TRBV6-3; D: TRBD2; size: few; J: TRBJ2-5; DNA: TGTGCCAGCACTCCTTTAGCGGGAGGTCCCCAAGAGACCCAGTACTTC; CDR3: CASTPLAGGPQETQYF
V: TRBV27; D: TRBD1; size: NA; J: TRBJ1-2; DNA: TGTGCCAGCAGCGACAGGGGTGGCTACACCTTC; CDR3: CASSDRGGYTF
V: TRBV4-1; D: TRBD2; size: NA; J: TRBJ2-7; DNA: TGCGCCAGCAGCCAAAGCCTAGCGGGAGTTAACGAGCAGTACTTC; CDR3: CASSQSLAGVNEQYF
V: TRBV7-6; D: NA; size: few; J: TRBJ1-1; DNA: TGTGCCTCCGGGGCCCCAGGGATGAACACTGAAGCTTTCTTT; CDR3: CASGAPGMNTEAFF
V: TRBV6-2/TRBV6-3; D: TRBD2; size: NA; J: TRBJ2-1; DNA: TGTGCCAGCAGTCGAAGGACTAGCGGGAGTTCGTACAATGAGCAGTTCTTC; CDR3: CASSRRTSGSSYNEQFF
V: TRBV7-2; D: NA; size: few; J: TRBJ1-4; DNA: TGTGCCAGCAGCTTAGACTACAGATCTAATGAAAAACTGTTTTTT; CDR3: CASSLDYRSNEKLFF
V: TRBV5-1; D: NA; size: NA; J: TRBJ2-3; DNA: TGCGCCAGCAGCCTCCCCGGGGCTCTAAAGGGAGCAGATACGCAGTATTTT; CDR3: CASSLPGALKGADTQYF
V: TRBV7-9; D: NA; size: NA; J: TRBJ2-5; DNA: TGTGCCAGCGGGCCGGGAGACCTCCAAGAGACCCAGTACTTC; CDR3: CASGPGDLQETQYF
V: TRBV9; D: NA; size: NA; J: TRBJ1-3; DNA: TGTGCCAGCAGCGTAGAAGGGACTACCGGGGGAAACACCATATATTTT; CDR3: CASSVEGTTGGNTIYF
V: TRBV29-1; D: NA; size: few; J: TRBJ1-2; DNA: TGCAGCGTTGAAGACAGTACTCGAGAGTATGGCTACACCTTC; CDR3: CSVEDSTREYGYTF
V: TRBV24-1; D: NA; size: NA; J: TRBJ1-1; DNA: TGTGCCACCAGTGGCCCGAAGGGATCTGAAGCTTTCTTT; CDR3: CATSGPKGSEAFF
V: TRBV15; D: TRBD2; size: few; J: TRBJ2-5; DNA: TGTGCCACCAGCAGAGATCAGAGACTAGCGAGAAAGACCCAGTACTTC; CDR3: CATSRDQRLARKTQYF
V: TRBV7-9; D: TRBD2; size: NA; J: TRBJ2-3; DNA: TGTGCCAGCAGCTTAACTAGCGGTCCTAGCACAGATACGCAGTATTTT; CDR3: CASSLTSGPSTDTQYF
V: TRBV28; D: NA; size: NA; J: TRBJ2-1; DNA: TGTGCCAGCAGTTTGACTCCTCGTTACAATGAGCAGTTCTTC; CDR3: CASSLTPRYNEQFF
V: TRBV12-3/TRBV12-4; D: NA; size: many; J: TRBJ2-2; DNA: TGTGCCAGCAGTTCCCCTACCGGGGAGCTGTTTTTT; CDR3: CASSSPTGELFF
V: TRBV28; D: TRBD2; size: NA; J: TRBJ2-3; DNA: TGTGCCAGCAAGCGCCTAGCGGGAGGAAGAGATACGCAGTATTTT; CDR3: CASKRLAGGRDTQYF
V: TRBV29-1; D: NA; size: NA; J: TRBJ2-3; DNA: TGCAGCGTTTATGGAGCGTCGAGCCACACAGATACGCAGTATTTT; CDR3: CSVYGASSHTDTQYF
V: TRBV11-2; D: NA; size: few; J: TRBJ2-7; DNA: TGTGCCAGCAGCTTAGAGGAGTTGTGGGGTTACGAGCAGTACTTC; CDR3: CASSLEELWGYEQYF
V: TRBV12-3/TRBV12-4; D: TRBD1; size: many; J: TRBJ1-4; DNA: TGTGCCAGCGGACAGGGGGCAGTAGAAAAACTGTTTTTT; CDR3: CASGQGAVEKLFF
V: TRBV29-1; D: NA; size: NA; J: TRBJ1-1; DNA: TGCAGCGTGAGAAACATGAACACTGAAGCTTTCTTT; CDR3: CSVRNMNTEAFF
V: TRBV29-1; D: NA; size: few; J: TRBJ2-1; DNA: TGCAGCGTCTTATATATGACCTACAATGAGCAGTTCTTC; CDR3: CSVLYMTYNEQFF
V: TRBV7-9; D: TRBD1; size: NA; J: TRBJ2-7; DNA: TGTGCCAGCAGCTTAGCGCAGGACAGGGTCTACGAGCAGTACTTC; CDR3: CASSLAQDRVYEQYF
V: TRBV27; D: TRBD2; size: NA; J: TRBJ2-1; DNA: TGTGCCAGCAGTTTAAATGCGGGAGGGCCTCCCGATGAGCAGTTCTTC; CDR3: CASSLNAGGPPDEQFF
V: TRBV5-1; D: NA; size: NA; J: TRBJ2-1; DNA: TGCGCCAGCAGCACCAGGGATTCTGGGCACAATGAGCAGTTCTTC; CDR3: CASSTRDSGHNEQFF
V: TRBV2; D: TRBD1; size: few; J: TRBJ1-1; DNA: TGTGCTACCAGGGGGACAGAGGTTTTATTT; CDR3: CATRGTEVLF
V: TRBV12-3/TRBV12-4; D: TRBD1; size: NA; J: TRBJ2-5; DNA: TGTGCCAGCAGCTACACGCCGGGGACAGAGCAAGAGACCCAGTACTTC; CDR3: CASSYTPGTEQETQYF
V: TRBV11-2; D: NA; size: NA; J: TRBJ1-6; DNA: TGTGCCAGCAGCTTGGCAGTCTATAATTCACCCCTCCACTTT; CDR3: CASSLAVYNSPLHF
V: TRBV30; D: TRBD1; size: few; J: TRBJ2-1; DNA: TGTGCCTGGGGGACAGAAAGCTCCTACAATGAGCAGTTCTTC; CDR3: CAWGTESSYNEQFF
V: TRBV7-3; D: NA; size: few; J: TRBJ2-7; DNA: TGTGCCAGCAGCTTCGGAAAGTACTACGAGCAGTACTTC; CDR3: CASSFGKYYEQYF
V: TRBV5-1; D: NA; size: few; J: TRBJ1-2; DNA: TGCGCCAGCAGCTTGAACAGGGCCTATGGCTACACCTTC; CDR3: CASSLNRAYGYTF
V: TRBV10-3; D: NA; size: NA; J: TRBJ2-2; DNA: TGTGCCATCAGTTTGACCGGGGAGCTGTTTTTT; CDR3: CAISLTGELFF
V: TRBV9; D: NA; size: NA; J: TRBJ1-6; DNA: TGTGCCAGCAGCGGCAGGGATAGCTCACCCCTCCACTTT; CDR3: CASSGRDSSPLHF
V: TRBV27; D: NA; size: few; J: TRBJ2-2; DNA: TGTGCAATTAGGCAGGGAGGCACCGGGGAGCTGTTTTTT; CDR3: CAIRQGGTGELFF
V: TRBV29-1; D: TRBD1; size: NA; J: TRBJ2-2; DNA: TGCAGCGTTGCCGGGACAGGGAACACCGGGGAGCTGTTTTTT; CDR3: CSVAGTGNTGELFF
V: TRBV5-1; D: NA; size: few; J: TRBJ1-2; DNA: TGCGCCAGCAGCTTGCCCGAACCCGGGTATGGCTACACCTTC; CDR3: CASSLPEPGYGYTF
V: TRBV12-3/TRBV12-4; D: NA; size: many; J: TRBJ1-1; DNA: TGTGCCAGCAGATTCGGGACCAGAGCTTTCTTT; CDR3: CASRFGTRAFF
V: TRBV7-6; D: NA; size: NA; J: TRBJ2-3; DNA: TGTGCCAGCAGCCCCAGGGTCCCCCGATACACAGATACGCAGTATTTT; CDR3: CASSPRVPRYTDTQYF
V: TRBV6-2/TRBV6-3; D: NA; size: NA; J: TRBJ2-5; DNA: TGTGCCAGCAGTGACGGACCCCTCCAAGAGACCCAGTACTTC; CDR3: CASSDGPLQETQYF
V: TRBV12-3/TRBV12-4; D: NA; size: NA; J: TRBJ2-2; DNA: TGTGCCAGCACCCTAGGCGGCTCCGGGGAGCTGTTTTTT; CDR3: CASTLGGSGELFF
V: TRBV2; D: NA; size: NA; J: TRBJ1-4; DNA: TGTGCCAGCGACCCAGGGGAAGAAAAACTGTTTTTT; CDR3: CASDPGEEKLFF
V: TRBV6-1; D: TRBD2; size: NA; J: TRBJ2-2; DNA: TGTGCCACGAATAGGCGGGAGGGCCTTGCCGGGGAGCTGTTTTTT; CDR3: CATNRREGLAGELFF
V: TRBV11-3; D: NA; size: NA; J: TRBJ2-3; DNA: TGTGCCAGCAGCTTAGGGAATGAGCCGGTATTCTTT; CDR3: CASSLGNEPVFF
V: TRBV7-2; D: TRBD1; size: NA; J: TRBJ2-1; DNA: TGTGCCAGCAGTCCACTGACAGGGGGGCATGAGCAGTTCTTC; CDR3: CASSPLTGGHEQFF
V: TRBV2; D: NA; size: NA; J: TRBJ2-7; DNA: TGTGCCAGCAGTGACAGCTCTCTTTTGACCTACGAGCAGTACTTC; CDR3: CASSDSSLLTYEQYF
V: TRBV27; D: NA; size: many; J: TRBJ2-3; DNA: TGTGCCAGCAGGGCAGATACGCAGTATTTT; CDR3: CASRADTQYF